This T cell receptor beta chain was identified in a study of blood T cell repertoires in COVID-19. TCRdb's copy holds only in-frame clones and misses some; the assay was immunoSEQ multiplex PCR. The sample has 85,000 to 130,000 clones, roughly 88% seen once; the top ten hold about 6%. CDR1 and CDR2 from the germline V gene are MDHEN and SYDVKM. The CDR3 is made up of 11 amino acids. V was cut by 8 bases and J by 9 bases, with 13 bases left in between. The chain carries TRBV28 and TRBJ1-2, with D perhaps matching TRBD1 (6 bases). This sequence was found in a woman in her fifties or sixties with acute or convalescent COVID-19. Sample: peripheral blood. In nucleotides, the CDR3 is TGTGCCAGCTCGTGGGGGCGAAGCTACACCTTC. It yields the protein CASSWGRSYTF.